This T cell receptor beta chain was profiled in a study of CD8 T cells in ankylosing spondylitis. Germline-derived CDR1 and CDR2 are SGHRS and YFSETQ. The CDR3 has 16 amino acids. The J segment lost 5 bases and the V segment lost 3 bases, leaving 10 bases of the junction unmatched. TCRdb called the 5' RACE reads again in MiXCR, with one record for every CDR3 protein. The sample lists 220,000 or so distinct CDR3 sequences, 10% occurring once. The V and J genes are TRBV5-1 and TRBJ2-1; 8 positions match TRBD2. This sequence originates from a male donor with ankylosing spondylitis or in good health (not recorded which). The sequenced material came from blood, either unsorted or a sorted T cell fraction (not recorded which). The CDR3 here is CASSWRGAGRNNEQFF. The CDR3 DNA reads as TGCGCCAGCAGCTGGCGGGGGGCGGGGCGAAACAATGAGCAGTTCTTC.